These 26 T cell receptor beta chains were sequenced from one sample in a study of CD8+CD57+ T cells in acquired aplastic anemia. CDR3 and TCR beta VDJ profiling relied on genomic DNA as the template. MiXCR, run by TCRdb on the reads, gives a single entry per CDR3 protein. Altogether around 150,000 distinct CDR3 sequences are present, roughly 48% being singletons, with the ten largest covering around a third. Those patients picked for sequencing had displayed CD8+CD57+ cell expansion on flow cytometry. The sample taken for sequencing was sorted CD4+, CD8+, or CD8+CD57+ T cells (not recorded which) from PBMCs. Source of these receptors: a human donor with aplastic anemia.

Turning to this clonotype: One end of the junction fails to match germline, which may point to a read error. The chain employs TRBV10-3 and TRBJ1-1; no reliable D call. CDR3 length: 12 amino acids. CDR1 and CDR2 (germline): ENHRY, SYGVKD. The CDR3 sequence: CTIEDSSTEAFF. Written as DNA, the CDR3 is TGTACCATCGAGGACTCAAGCACTGAAGCTTTCTTT.

At least ten counts were recorded for this clonotype. The chain recombines TRBV9 with TRBJ2-1, with 12 bases fitting TRBD2. Germline V CDR1 and CDR2: SGDLS, YYNGEE. The CDR3 runs 18 residues. The V gene end was trimmed by 3 bases and the J gene end by 0 bases; junction bases not matched to a gene: 7. The CDR3 protein is CASSETGLAGNSYNEQFF. In DNA form, the CDR3 reads TGTGCCAGCAGCGAGACGGGACTAGCGGGTAACTCCTACAATGAGCAGTTCTTC.

This clonotype has just one count. CDR3: CASSPNRGLYEQYF. The CDR3 coding sequence is TGTGCCAGCAGCCCAAACAGGGGGCTCTACGAGCAGTACTTC. This rearrangement joins TRBV2 to TRBJ2-7; TRBD1 matches 9 bases. CDR3 size: 14 residues. From germline, CDR1 is SNHLY and CDR2 FYNNEI. J was trimmed by 3 bases and V by 6 bases; bases with no gene match: 6.

This clonotype was counted a single time. No conserved phenylalanine or tryptophan ends this CDR3, so it is likely a read error. Because the CDR3's place on the DNA is in doubt, the DNA is left out and the CDR3 is given as listed by TCRdb. The chain carries TRBV19 and TRBJ2-7; the listed D gene, TRBD1, was not tested against the DNA. The CDR3 spans 15 amino acids, including both terminal residues. The germline gives CDR1 LNHDA, CDR2 SQIVND (reference sequence). The CDR3 protein is CASGGTGIVSYERYL.

This chain links TRBV30 with TRBJ1-2; D possibly corresponds to TRBD1 (5 bases). CDR1 and CDR2 from the germline V gene are GTSNPN and SVGIG (reference sequence). Trimming took 5 bases from V and 2 from J, leaving 12 bases between them. This CDR3 is 13 amino acids long. As DNA, the CDR3 is TGTGCCTGGGTCTGGGGCAGCAACTATGGCTACACCTTC. Amino acid sequence: CAWVWGSNYGYTF.

The CDR3 here is CASSPGGAGETQYF. CDR3 bases: TGTGCCAGCAGCCCAGGGGGGGCCGGAGAGACCCAGTACTTC. The V and J genes are TRBV7-2 and TRBJ2-5; the D call may be TRBD1 or TRBD2 (7 bases each). The CDR3 totals 14 residues. Trimming removed 5 bases from V and 4 bases from J, with 14 bases in between. Germline V CDR1 and CDR2: SGHTA, FQGNSA.

This clonotype has just one count. The rearrangement joins TRBV11-2 to TRBJ2-3; no clear D. The V gene's germline CDR1 is SGHAT and CDR2 FQNNGV. CDR3 size: 13 residues. V gave up 0 bases and J gave up 4 bases, with 5 bases separating them. The chain's CDR3 is CASSLELADTQYF. The DNA of the CDR3 is TGTGCCAGCAGCTTAGAATTGGCAGATACGCAGTATTTT.

This clonotype was seen many times. The chain is built from TRBV7-3 and TRBJ2-5; 9 bases fit TRBD1. Trimming cost V 6 bases and J 4 bases; bases outside gene matches: 9. CDR1 and CDR2 from the germline V gene are SGHTA and FQGTGA. The CDR3 length is 15 residues. CDR3 in DNA: TGTGCCAGCAGTAAGGGGACAGGGAAGGGAGAGACCCAGTACTTC. As protein: CASSKGTGKGETQYF.

V and J are TRBV7-9 and TRBJ2-5; unclear D gene. CDR3 size: 13 residues. The germline CDR1 and CDR2 sequences are SEHNR and FQNEAQ (reference sequence). V lost 6 bases, J lost 1 base, and 9 bases lay in between. CDR3 residues: CASSPASQETQYF. CDR3 sequence (DNA): TGTGCCAGCAGTCCAGCCAGCCAAGAGACCCAGTACTTC.

The chain is built from TRBV10-3 and TRBJ1-1; D unclear. Trimming removed 0 bases at V and 1 base at J, with 6 bases between. This CDR3 is built from 14 residues. CDR1 ENHRY and CDR2 SYGVKD come from the germline V gene. Written as DNA, the CDR3 is TGTGCCATCAGTGAGTCATTCGGGAACACTGAAGCTTTCTTT. Translated, it gives CAISESFGNTEAFF.

In this sample, this clonotype turned up many times. The chain couples TRBV19 to TRBJ2-1; D ambiguous. V lost 1 base to trimming and J lost 2 bases, with 12 bases between them. CDR3 length: 16 amino acids. Germline V gene data show CDR1 as LNHDA and CDR2 as SQIVND (reference sequence). The CDR3 sequence is CASSIGGKGTYNEQFF. CDR3 DNA sequence: TGTGCCAGTAGTATAGGTGGTAAAGGGACCTACAATGAGCAGTTCTTC.

The table lists this clonotype with a count of one. The V gene is TRBV20-1, the J gene TRBJ2-1; weak D call: TRBD1 (10 bases). Germline CDR1 is DFQATT and CDR2 is SNEGSKA (reference sequence). The CDR3 runs 15 residues. V was shortened by 5 bases and J by 6 bases, with 20 bases between the two germline ends. CDR3 residues: CSAWLAGQGSNEQFF. As DNA, the CDR3 is TGCAGTGCTTGGCTAGCGGGACAGGGGTCCAATGAGCAGTTCTTC.

This clonotype was observed many times. The chain carries TRBV24-1 and TRBJ2-7, with no clear D. In germline, CDR1 is KGHDR, CDR2 SFDVKD. This CDR3 is built from 13 residues. Trimming took off 4 bases at V and 7 bases at J, with 13 bases between the two ends. The CDR3 nucleotides are TGTGCCACCAGTGACCTGGGCCGACCAGAGCAGTACTTC. It yields the protein CATSDLGRPEQYF.

This clonotype was seen a few times. The chain employs TRBV30 and TRBJ1-1; D is perhaps TRBD1 (5 bases). CDR1 and CDR2 from the germline V gene are GTSNPN and SVGIG (reference sequence). The V end was cut by 5 bases, the J end by 4 bases, with 14 bases between. The CDR3 consists of 13 residues. CDR3 nucleotides: TGTGCCTGGGGGACTGGGAGGACCACTGAAGCTTTCTTT. It encodes CAWGTGRTTEAFF.

The chain employs TRBV2 and TRBJ2-5; D perhaps matches TRBD2 (6 bases). This CDR3 spans 12 amino acids. V lost 6 bases, J lost 7 bases, and 12 bases lay in between. The germline V gene has CDR1 SNHLY and CDR2 FYNNEI. CDR3 loop: CASSDGGWTQYF. The CDR3 DNA sequence: TGTGCCAGCAGCGACGGGGGATGGACCCAGTACTTC.

This clonotype has only a few counts. The chain carries TRBV15 and TRBJ2-1; TRBD2 agrees at 7 bases. V lost 8 bases to trimming and J lost 0 bases; unmatched junction nucleotides: 4. The CDR3 is 14 amino acids. Germline V gene sequence: CDR1 LNHNV, CDR2 YYDKDF (reference sequence). For the CDR3, the DNA is TGTGCCACCGGGAGGGGCAGCTCCTACAATGAGCAGTTCTTC. It encodes CATGRGSSYNEQFF.

V gene TRBV24-1 combines with J gene TRBJ1-1; D not certain. The CDR3 covers 14 residues. Trimming took 4 bases from V and 11 from J, leaving 19 bases between them. Germline V gene data show CDR1 as KGHDR and CDR2 as SFDVKD. The CDR3 region is CATSESGRSSGAFF. In DNA form, the CDR3 reads TGTGCCACCAGTGAGTCCGGGCGATCCAGTGGTGCTTTCTTT.

The rearrangement uses TRBV24-1 and TRBJ1-6, with 7 bases lining up with TRBD1. The CDR3 consists of 16 residues. V lost 0 bases to trimming and J lost 10 bases; unmatched junction nucleotides: 8. The germline V gene has CDR1 KGHDR and CDR2 SFDVKD. This chain's CDR3 is CATSDLDRDLRSPLHF. The DNA for the CDR3 is TGTGCCACCAGTGATTTGGACAGGGATCTTCGGTCACCCCTCCACTTT.

In this sample, this clonotype turned up many times. V usage is TRBV19 and J usage is TRBJ2-2, with D perhaps TRBD1 (6 bases). This CDR3 contains 14 residues. Germline V lookup: CDR1 LNHDA, CDR2 SQIVND (reference sequence). Trimming cost V 4 bases and J 6 bases, with 12 bases left between them. CDR3 residues: CASSNYGGPGELFF. CDR3 bases: TGTGCCAGTAGTAATTATGGGGGCCCCGGGGAGCTGTTTTTT.

The chain couples TRBV10-3 to TRBJ1-2; the D gene is possibly TRBD1 (6 bases). In germline, CDR1 is ENHRY, CDR2 SYGVKD. The CDR3 is 14 amino acids. Trimming shortened V by 5 bases and J by 6 bases, and 16 bases separated the two germline ends. The CDR3 DNA sequence: TGTGCCATCAGTTTATGGGGGCAGGATGATGGCTACACCTTC. It is translated as CAISLWGQDDGYTF.

The rearrangement uses TRBV19 and TRBJ1-6; 10 positions match TRBD1. CDR3 length equals 15 residues. The V segment lost 5 bases and the J segment 7 bases; nucleotides outside the gene matches: 5. CDR1 is LNHDA and CDR2 is SQIVND in the germline V gene (reference sequence). CDR3 sequence: CASSPRDRGNSPLHF. The CDR3 DNA sequence: TGTGCCAGTAGTCCACGGGACAGGGGCAATTCACCCCTCCACTTT.

At least ten counts were recorded for this clonotype. The rearrangement uses TRBV24-1 and TRBJ2-1; 7 bases line up with TRBD2. The CDR3 has 18 residues. Per the germline V gene, CDR1 is KGHDR and CDR2 is SFDVKD. Trimming cost V 4 bases and J 2 bases; bases outside gene matches: 13. The CDR3 coding sequence is TGTGCCACCAGTGACCCGGATCGTAGCGGGCAACCCTACAATGAGCAGTTCTTC. The encoded protein is CATSDPDRSGQPYNEQFF.

There are many counts of this clonotype. The rearrangement joins TRBV5-8 to TRBJ2-1; D remains unclear. The CDR3 length is 11 residues. Trimming pared 4 bases from V and 12 bases from J, leaving 11 bases between. The germline CDR1 and CDR2 sequences are SGHTS and YDEGEE. In DNA, the CDR3 is TGTGCCAGCAGCAGGCCTCACGGGCAGTTCTTC. This translates into CASSRPHGQFF.

In its sample, this clonotype was seen many times. This chain links TRBV11-2 with TRBJ2-7; D unresolved. Germline V CDR1 and CDR2: SGHAT, FQNNGV. The CDR3 runs 13 residues. Trimming took off 4 bases at V and 5 bases at J, with 12 bases between the two ends. This CDR3 is CASSWPIDHEQYF. The CDR3 DNA reads as TGTGCCAGCAGCTGGCCCATCGACCACGAGCAGTACTTC.

This clonotype was counted many times. This sequence joins TRBV12-3 or TRBV12-4 and TRBJ1-5; 7 bases fit TRBD1. This CDR3 comprises 16 residues. The ends lost 7 bases at V and 5 bases at J; junction bases unmatched: 14. CDR3 protein: CASTSAPGTAYQPQHF. The CDR3 DNA follows: TGTGCCAGCACCTCCGCTCCCGGGACAGCGTATCAGCCCCAGCATTTT.

In its sample, this clonotype was seen many times. This chain connects TRBV6-1 to TRBJ1-5, with unresolved D. There are 15 residues in the CDR3. Germline CDR1 MNHNS, CDR2 SASEGT. The V end was cut by 3 bases, the J end by 5 bases, with 14 bases between. The CDR3 reads CASSDSTVAYQPQHF. The CDR3 region has the DNA TGTGCCAGCAGTGATTCAACGGTTGCGTATCAGCCCCAGCATTTT.